What follows is one T cell receptor beta chain and its context. The target antigen is unknown. V lost 1 base to trimming and J lost 8 bases, with 3 bases between them. Germline CDR1 is SGHTA and CDR2 is FQGNSA. This CDR3 region has 11 residues. This sample was taken from a study of T-cell reconstitution after alpha-beta-depleted transplantation in children. Findings of the study overall: Several hundred rapidly expanded clones from non-depleted graft cells reportedly supplied alpha-beta T cells about two months post-transplant. After one year, T-cell counts and TCRbeta diversity mostly came from new T cells. In some patients, recipient T cells and intrathymic progenitors surviving conditioning explained high day-60 diversity.

Preparation of the TCRbeta library was carried out with unique molecular identifiers. TCRdb independently ran MiXCR on the PCR reads; one entry per CDR3 protein. The repertoire holds just over 950,000 distinct CDR3 sequences, with around 30% as singletons. The rearrangement joins TRBV7-2 to TRBJ2-4; D gene uncertain. Here the sequenced sample was PBMCs, mostly from graft donor cells, taken 360 days after TCRalphabeta/CD19-depleted stem cell transplant. The clonotype comes from a boy less than two years old who had a stem cell transplant for SCID, so the T cells may come from the graft donor. CDR3 in DNA: TGTGCCAGCAGCTTAGTAGACATTCAGTACTTC. Amino acid sequence: CASSLVDIQYF.